Following are 28 T cell receptor beta chains from one sample sequenced in a study of blood T cell repertoires in COVID-19. Repertoires were generated with immunoSEQ multiplex PCR, while TCRdb's copy carries only in-frame clones and drops some. This table holds over 150,000 clones, more than 75% found once. Sequencing input: PBMCs or T cells enriched from blood (not recorded which). The receptors were gathered from a woman aged 45-60 years who had recovered from COVID-19.

This chain links TRBV5-1 with TRBJ2-3, with D possibly being TRBD2 (6 bases). The CDR3 spans 16 residues. Trimming removed 2 bases at V and 0 bases at J, with 13 bases between. Germline V gives CDR1 SGHRS, CDR2 YFSETQ. CDR3 coding DNA: TGCGCCAGCAGCTTCCTGGCGGGATCTAGCACAGATACGCAGTATTTT. Translating it yields CASSFLAGSSTDTQYF.

This clone was found once. V is TRBV14 and J is TRBJ2-3; D is unresolved. Trimming left V 5 bases short and J 2 bases short, with 8 bases between. The CDR3 is 13 residues long. In germline, CDR1 is SGHDN, CDR2 FVKESK. The CDR3 is CASSSQNTDTQYF. The DNA for the CDR3 is TGTGCCAGCAGCTCACAGAACACAGATACGCAGTATTTT.

This clone came up a few times. The V gene is TRBV5-1, the J gene TRBJ2-5; 11 bases fit TRBD2. V gave up 5 bases and J gave up 2 bases; unmatched junction bases: 5. The germline gives CDR1 SGHRS, CDR2 YFSETQ. The CDR3 totals 15 residues. The CDR3 region has the DNA TGCGCCAGCAGTTCTGGACTAGCGGGTCAAGAGACCCAGTACTTC. Amino acids: CASSSGLAGQETQYF.

This clone was detected a few times. The V and J genes are TRBV5-8 and TRBJ1-4, with D tentatively TRBD1 (5 bases). V lost 0 bases and J 8 bases, leaving 11 bases between the germline ends. The CDR3 consists of 14 residues. Germline V gene lookup returns CDR1 SGHTS and CDR2 YDEGEE. The CDR3 here is CASSLGRVGEKLFF. CDR3 sequence (DNA): TGTGCCAGCAGCTTGGGCAGGGTGGGCGAAAAACTGTTTTTT.

The chain combines TRBV6-6 with TRBJ1-1, with D possibly being TRBD1 (6 bases). V dropped 8 bases and J dropped 10 bases, with 23 bases sitting between them. The CDR3 has 14 residues. From germline, CDR1 is MNHNY and CDR2 SVGAGI (reference sequence). CDR3 in DNA: TGTGCCAGCGTATCCTACGTGGGGGCCGATGGAGCTTTCTTT. Its protein product is CASVSYVGADGAFF.

This chain joins TRBV25-1 and TRBJ2-3; perhaps TRBD1 as D (6 bases). Trimming took off 7 bases at V and 1 base at J, with 9 bases between the two ends. CDR3 length: 13 amino acids. Germline assignment: CDR1 MGHDK and CDR2 SYGVNS. CDR3 nucleotide sequence: TGTGCCAGCACGCGACAGGGCACAGATACGCAGTATTTT. Translating it yields CASTRQGTDTQYF.

J is TRBJ2-1 and V is TRBV19, with TRBD2 matching 8 bases. V trimming: 5 bases; J trimming: 9 bases; junction bases outside the gene matches: 12. The CDR3 loop spans 15 amino acids. Germline values: CDR1 LNHDA, CDR2 SQIVND (reference sequence). This CDR3 reads CASSAPGLGLAEQFF. The CDR3 DNA follows: TGTGCCAGTAGTGCCCCGGGACTAGGACTTGCTGAGCAGTTCTTC. Full variable domain (rest looked up from reference TRBV19 and TRBJ2-1): DGGITQSPKYLFRKEGQNVTLSCEQNLNHDAMYWYRQDPGQGLRLIYYSQIVNDFQKGDIAEGYSVSREKKESFPLTVTSAQKNPTAFYLCASSAPGLGLAEQFFGPGTRLTVL.

A few counts support this clone. The rearrangement links TRBV7-2 to TRBJ2-5; weak D call: TRBD1 (6 bases). Trimming stripped 5 bases from V and 7 bases from J, with 14 bases between. Germline V gene sequence: CDR1 SGHTA, CDR2 FQGNSA. This CDR3 spans 13 amino acids. CDR3 sequence reads: CASSPGTLGTQYF. In DNA, the CDR3 is TGTGCCAGCAGCCCCGGGACACTGGGGACCCAGTACTTC. The variable domain in full, completed from reference TRBV7-2 and TRBJ2-5, reads GAGVSQSPSNKVTEKGKDVELRCDPISGHTALYWYRQSLGQGLEFLIYFQGNSAPDKSGLPSDRFSAERTGGSVSTLTIQRTQQEDSAVYLCASSPGTLGTQYFGPGTRLLVL.

This chain connects TRBV6-6 to TRBJ1-2; D not certain. The germline CDR1 and CDR2 sequences are MNHNY and SVGAGI (reference sequence). V was trimmed by 2 bases and J by 0 bases, leaving 7 bases between them. CDR3 length: 14 residues. This CDR3 is CASSYGTANYGYTF. As DNA, the CDR3 is TGTGCCAGCAGTTACGGCACAGCTAACTATGGCTACACCTTC.

The genes are TRBV7-2 and TRBJ2-5; 10 bases line up with TRBD2. Germline CDR1 reads SGHTA; CDR2 reads FQGNSA. The CDR3 has 18 residues. V shed 2 bases, J shed 1 base, and the junction held 10 bases outside the gene matches. The CDR3 nucleotides are TGTGCCAGCAGCTTATCGGAGCGACTAGCGGGCTTCCAAGAGACCCAGTACTTC. It codes for CASSLSERLAGFQETQYF.

CDR3 loop: CASSRLAGAYEQYF. The DNA for the CDR3 is TGTGCCAGCAGCAGACTAGCGGGAGCCTACGAGCAGTACTTC. The chain couples TRBV11-2 to TRBJ2-7; TRBD2 matches 12 bases. CDR1 SGHAT and CDR2 FQNNGV come from the germline V gene. Losses at the gene ends were 5 bases for V and 2 bases for J; bases not matched to a gene: 1. The CDR3 has 14 amino acids.

The chain couples TRBV7-2 to TRBJ2-5; a possible D gene is TRBD2 (5 bases). The CDR3 length is 14 residues. V lost 1 base and J lost 4, with 10 bases in between. Germline CDR1 SGHTA, CDR2 FQGNSA. CDR3 in amino acids: CASSLGPGGETQYF. Written as DNA, the CDR3 is TGTGCCAGCAGCTTAGGACCTGGAGGAGAGACCCAGTACTTC.

The rearrangement links TRBV10-3 to TRBJ1-5, with 10 bases aligning to TRBD1. The germline V gene encodes CDR1 ENHRY and CDR2 SYGVKD. There are 16 residues in the CDR3. Trimming cost V 3 bases and J 5 bases; bases outside gene matches: 7. The CDR3 DNA follows: TGTGCCATCAGTGAAAGCCGGGACAGGGGATATCAGCCCCAGCATTTT. Amino acid sequence: CAISESRDRGYQPQHF.

J is TRBJ1-6 and V is TRBV5-6; possible D gene TRBD1, 6 bases. Trimming removed 3 bases from V and 10 bases from J, with 14 bases in between. There are 14 residues in the CDR3. Germline values: CDR1 SGHDT, CDR2 YYEEEE. DNA of the CDR3: TGTGCCAGCAGCTACGGACAGTTCGGGTCACCCCTCCACTTT. This codes for CASSYGQFGSPLHF. Drawing the rest from reference TRBV5-6 and TRBJ1-6, the complete variable domain is DAGVTQSPTHLIKTRGQQVTLRCSPKSGHDTVSWYQQALGQGPQFIFQYYEEEERQRGNFPDRFSGHQFPNYSSELNVNALLLGDSALYLCASSYGQFGSPLHFGNGTRLTVT.

CDR3 sequence: CASSSTRNTDTQYF. The CDR3 bases are TGTGCCAGCAGCTCAACCAGGAACACAGATACGCAGTATTTT. The chain couples TRBV7-3 to TRBJ2-3; D ambiguous. The V and J ends lost 4 bases and 2 bases respectively, with 10 bases between them. CDR1 is SGHTA, CDR2 FQGTGA, per germline. The CDR3 sequence is 14 residues long.

The CDR3 here is CASIGTGYNEQFF. CDR3 in DNA: TGTGCCAGTATCGGGACAGGCTACAATGAGCAGTTCTTC. V is TRBV6-5 and J is TRBJ2-1; TRBD1 matches 8 bases. The CDR3 extends over 13 amino acids. The germline V gene encodes CDR1 MNHEY and CDR2 SVGAGI. J lost 3 bases, V lost 9 bases, and 4 bases had no gene match.

This clone turned up a few times. The J gene is TRBJ2-2, the V gene TRBV18; TRBD1 might be the D (5 bases). From germline, CDR1 is KGHSH and CDR2 LQKENI. The length of the CDR3 is 14 residues. Trimming took off 4 bases at V and 5 bases at J, with 11 bases between the two ends. The CDR3 DNA follows: TGTGCCAGCTCACGGTGGGGCCGGACCGGGGAGCTGTTTTTT. Translation: CASSRWGRTGELFF.

This chain joins TRBV5-1 and TRBJ1-4; perhaps TRBD1 as D (5 bases). V was trimmed by 0 bases and J by 7 bases, leaving 16 bases between them. The CDR3 sequence is 16 residues long. Germline CDR1 SGHRS, CDR2 YFSETQ. CDR3 sequence: CASSLGGLRPSEKLFF. The CDR3 nucleotides read TGCGCCAGCAGCTTGGGGGGACTTCGGCCTAGTGAAAAACTGTTTTTT.

The chain combines TRBV18 with TRBJ1-2; no clear D. V lost 2 bases and J lost 2, with 15 bases in between. Germline CDR1 and CDR2: KGHSH and LQKENI. CDR3 length equals 16 residues. CDR3 region: CASSPGMEGGNYGYTF. DNA of the CDR3: TGTGCCAGCTCACCAGGGATGGAGGGCGGGAACTATGGCTACACCTTC.

This chain links TRBV6-5 with TRBJ1-5; D may be TRBD1 (6 bases). Per germline, CDR1 MNHEY and CDR2 SVGAGI. The CDR3 is made up of 15 amino acids. The V end lost 0 bases, the J end lost 7 bases, and 13 bases lay between the germline ends. The DNA for the CDR3 is TGTGCCAGCAGTTACTCAACAGGGATTGGACAGCCCCAGCATTTT. It encodes CASSYSTGIGQPQHF.

Remarks on this clone: Other DNA sequences in this sample translate to the same CDR3. This rearrangement joins TRBV28 to TRBJ1-5; D unresolved. This CDR3 is 12 amino acids long. The V end was cut by 3 bases, the J end by 7 bases, with 7 bases between. Germline V gene lookup returns CDR1 MDHEN and CDR2 SYDVKM. Here the CDR3 reads CASSFSGQPQHF. DNA for the CDR3: TGTGCCAGCAGTTTTTCGGGGCAGCCCCAGCATTTT.

This clone was seen only a few times. J is TRBJ2-7 and V is TRBV15; tentative D call: TRBD2 (5 bases). The germline V gene has CDR1 LNHNV and CDR2 YYDKDF (reference sequence). The ends were cut back, 0 bases at V and 5 bases at J, with 11 bases in the middle. The CDR3 is 14 residues long. For the CDR3, the DNA is TGTGCCACCAGCAGAGAGCGGGTCGGGAACGAGCAGTACTTC. Protein product: CATSRERVGNEQYF.

J is TRBJ2-3 and V is TRBV5-1, with 7 bases lining up with TRBD2. Unmatched junction bases numbered 6, after V lost 6 bases and J lost 2 bases. The CDR3 sequence is 14 residues long. Germline values: CDR1 SGHRS, CDR2 YFSETQ. CDR3 sequence (DNA): TGCGCCAGCAACGCGGGAGCTATCACAGATACGCAGTATTTT. It codes for CASNAGAITDTQYF.

This chain links TRBV9 with TRBJ2-1; tentative D call: TRBD2 (6 bases). V was clipped by 3 bases and J by 1 base, with 14 bases between them. This CDR3 region has 16 residues. Germline lookup yields CDR1 SGDLS and CDR2 YYNGEE. CDR3 sequence: CASSGSGGASYNEQFF. The CDR3 region has the DNA TGTGCCAGCAGCGGTAGCGGCGGGGCGTCCTACAATGAGCAGTTCTTC.

V is TRBV27 and J is TRBJ1-2; D gene ambiguous. Between the trimmed V and J ends, which lost 11 bases and 8 bases, there was a span of 21 bases. CDR1 and CDR2 (germline): MNHEY, SMNVEV (reference sequence). The CDR3 spans 13 residues. The CDR3 DNA is TGTGCCGTCTCCAACGGGAGGTCCGACGGCTACACCTTC. Protein sequence: CAVSNGRSDGYTF.

In its sample, this clone was seen once. The chain carries TRBV9 and TRBJ2-2, with D perhaps TRBD1 (6 bases). The V and J ends lost 2 bases and 2 bases respectively, with 10 bases between them. CDR3 length equals 15 residues. Germline V gene lookup returns CDR1 SGDLS and CDR2 YYNGEE. CDR3 nucleotides: TGTGCCAGCAGCGTGGGACATAGAAACACCGGGGAGCTGTTTTTT. Protein: CASSVGHRNTGELFF.

The V gene is TRBV6-5, the J gene TRBJ2-3; possibly TRBD1 for D (6 bases). Deletions cut 2 bases from V and 1 base from J, with 10 bases between. This CDR3 is 15 amino acids long. CDR1 is MNHEY, CDR2 SVGAGI, per germline. Here the CDR3 reads CASSYGQFRTDTQYF. For the CDR3, the DNA is TGTGCCAGCAGTTACGGACAGTTCCGCACAGATACGCAGTATTTT.

CDR3 residues: CAISPIETANTEAFF. The CDR3 coding sequence is TGTGCCATCAGTCCTATCGAAACAGCGAACACTGAAGCTTTCTTT. V is TRBV10-3 and J is TRBJ1-1; no definite D call. The CDR3 is 15 amino acids. Germline V lookup: CDR1 ENHRY, CDR2 SYGVKD. Trimming cost V 5 bases and J 1 base, with 14 bases left between them.